A single T cell receptor beta chain is shown here with its context. Its antigen is as yet unknown. The CDR3 length is 15 residues. Germline CDR1 is SGHTS and CDR2 is YDEGEE. Trimming left V 0 bases short and J 5 bases short, with 14 bases between. Clones were read by immunoSEQ multiplex PCR, and TCRdb kept only the in-frame ones, dropping some. The data contain about 110,000 clones, roughly nine tenths of them singletons. This entry comes from a study of T cell responses to AZD1222 COVID-19 vaccine. Study results and limitations: Donors skewed white British and female; clonal diversity was possibly underestimated. Sampling captured repertoires only after the peak T cell response.

The sample in question was peripheral blood, obtained on day 0 of AZD1222 vaccination. This chain connects TRBV5-8 to TRBJ1-2; the D gene is possibly TRBD1 (5 bases). This receptor was obtained from an adult in good health. CDR3 in amino acids: CASSLGQQDSYGYTF. The CDR3 DNA reads TGTGCCAGCAGCTTGGGTCAACAGGATTCGTATGGCTACACCTTC. Using reference TRBV5-8 and TRBJ1-2 for the parts outside the CDR3, the full variable domain is EAGVTQSPTHLIKTRGQQATLRCSPISGHTSVYWYQQALGLGLQFLLWYDEGEERNRGNFPPRFSGRQFPNYSSELNVNALELEDSALYLCASSLGQQDSYGYTFGSGTRLTVV.